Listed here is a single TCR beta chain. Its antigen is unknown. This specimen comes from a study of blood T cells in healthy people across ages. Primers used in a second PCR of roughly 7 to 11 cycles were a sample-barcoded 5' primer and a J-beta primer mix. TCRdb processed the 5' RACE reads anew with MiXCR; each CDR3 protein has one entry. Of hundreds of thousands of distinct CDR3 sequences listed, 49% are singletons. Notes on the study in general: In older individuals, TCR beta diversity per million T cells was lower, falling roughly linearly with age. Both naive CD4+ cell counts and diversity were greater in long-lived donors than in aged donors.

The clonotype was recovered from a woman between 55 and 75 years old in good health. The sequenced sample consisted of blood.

Here the CDR3 DNA reads TGTGCCAGCAGTTCCCCACAGAGGAACACTGAAGCTTTCTTT. It encodes CASSSPQRNTEAFF. The chain carries TRBV28 and TRBJ1-1; no clear D. The ends were cut back, 4 bases at V and 1 base at J, with 10 bases in the middle. This CDR3 has 14 amino acids. Germline V gives CDR1 MDHEN, CDR2 SYDVKM.